Below are 21 T cell receptor beta chains sequenced from a single sample in a study of PD-1 blockade in classical Hodgkin lymphoma. As to time point: newly diagnosed, previously untreated cHL patient sample. TCRdb keeps only in-frame clones here, not all; method: immunoSEQ multiplex PCR. The table shows tens of thousands of clones, with about nine tenths occurring only once. Source material: peripheral blood mononuclear cells (PBMCs). These receptor sequences come from a human donor with classical Hodgkin lymphoma.

This clone was seen only once. The chain uses TRBV28 and TRBJ2-7; 8 bases line up with TRBD2. Germline assignment: CDR1 MDHEN and CDR2 SYDVKM. V shed 5 bases, J shed 6 bases, and the junction held 12 bases outside the gene matches. The CDR3 contains 15 residues. CDR3 coding DNA: TGTGCCAGCAGTCTGCCGGGGACTAGTTCGTCCGAGCAGTACGTC. Translated: CASSLPGTSSSEQYV.

The chain uses TRBV25-1 and TRBJ2-5; 10 bases match TRBD1. Germline CDR1 reads MGHDK; CDR2 reads SYGVNS. J was trimmed by 3 bases and V by 7 bases; bases with no gene match: 5. CDR3 length: 14 amino acids. CDR3: CASNRGTGEETQYF. DNA of the CDR3: TGTGCCAGCAATCGGGGGACAGGGGAAGAGACCCAGTACTTC.

The chain combines TRBV5-8 with TRBJ2-7, with D possibly TRBD2 on 5 matching bases. Germline V gene sequence: CDR1 SGHTS, CDR2 YDEGEE. V dropped 4 bases and J dropped 3 bases, with 14 bases sitting between them. This CDR3 is 14 amino acids long. The CDR3 sequence is CASSRWPGNYEQYV. The CDR3 region has the DNA TGTGCCAGCAGCCGATGGCCGGGGAACTACGAGCAGTACGTC.

The chain couples TRBV25-1 to TRBJ2-3; no clear D gene. The CDR3 contains 12 residues. Germline loops: CDR1 MGHDK, CDR2 SYGVNS. Trimming cost V 0 bases and J 6 bases, with 4 bases left between them. For the CDR3, the DNA is TGTGCCAGCAGTGAATATTCCGATACGCAGTATTTT. Translated, it gives CASSEYSDTQYF.

The V gene is TRBV9, the J gene TRBJ1-4; maybe TRBD1 (5 bases). Trimming took off 0 bases at V and 5 bases at J, with 8 bases between the two ends. The CDR3 is 14 residues long. Germline V gene data show CDR1 as SGDLS and CDR2 as YYNGEE. In DNA form, the CDR3 reads TGTGCCAGCAGCGTAGGGGGCCTAAATGAAAAACTGTTTTTT. It specifies CASSVGGLNEKLFF.

This clone was counted a single time. This chain connects TRBV28 to TRBJ2-1; D is possibly TRBD1 or TRBD2 (5 bases each). V was shortened by 3 bases and J by 2 bases, with 5 bases between the two germline ends. CDR3 length equals 13 residues. The germline V gene has CDR1 MDHEN and CDR2 SYDVKM. Here the CDR3 reads CASSLGAYNEQFF. The CDR3 nucleotides read TGTGCCAGCAGTTTGGGGGCCTACAATGAGCAGTTCTTC.

The chain uses TRBV29-1 and TRBJ1-4, with TRBD1 as a possible D gene (6 bases). Germline V lookup: CDR1 SQVTM, CDR2 ANQGSEA. The CDR3 totals 12 residues. Between the trimmed V and J ends, which lost 4 bases and 6 bases, there was a span of 9 bases. The chain's CDR3 is CSVGRGDEKLFF. The CDR3 DNA reads as TGCAGCGTTGGGAGGGGGGATGAAAAACTGTTTTTT.

The rearrangement links TRBV18 to TRBJ1-1, with D possibly being TRBD1 (6 bases). This CDR3 contains 13 residues. The germline V and J ends were trimmed by 5 bases and 6 bases, with 13 bases remaining between them. The V gene's germline CDR1 is KGHSH and CDR2 LQKENI. The CDR3 DNA is TGTGCCAGCTCAACCGGGACAAATGCTGAAGCTTTCTTT. Translated: CASSTGTNAEAFF.

The chain carries TRBV18 and TRBJ1-1, with D possibly TRBD1 on 5 matching bases. The CDR3 length is 15 residues. Trimming shortened V by 3 bases and J by 4 bases, and 15 bases separated the two germline ends. CDR1 is KGHSH, CDR2 LQKENI, per germline. For the CDR3, the DNA is TGTGCCAGCTCACCTGCAGGGAGATTCAGCACTGAAGCTTTCTTT. Amino acid sequence: CASSPAGRFSTEAFF. The full variable domain, completed using reference TRBV18 and TRBJ1-1, is NAGVMQNPRHLVRRRGQEARLRCSPMKGHSHVYWYRQLPEEGLKFMVYLQKENIIDESGMPKERFSAEFPKEGPSILRIQQVVRGDSAAYFCASSPAGRFSTEAFFGQGTRLTVV.

The chain is built from TRBV5-4 and TRBJ2-7; no clear D. From germline, CDR1 is SGHNT and CDR2 YYREEE (reference sequence). The CDR3 is 12 residues long. The V end lost 2 bases, the J end lost 7 bases, and 10 bases lay between the germline ends. CDR3 nucleotide sequence: TGTGCCAGCAGCTTTTTCGGTGGGGAGCAGTACGTC. This encodes CASSFFGGEQYV.

This sequence joins TRBV14 and TRBJ1-4; no reliable D call. CDR1 and CDR2 (germline): SGHDN, FVKESK. Deletions cut 1 base from V and 0 bases from J, with 9 bases between. The CDR3 has 16 amino acids. CDR3 DNA sequence: TGTGCCAGCAGCCAAGTTCGGCCGACAACTAATGAAAAACTGTTTTTT. Translating it yields CASSQVRPTTNEKLFF. Looking up the rest from reference TRBV14 and TRBJ1-4 gives the full variable domain: EAGVTQFPSHSVIEKGQTVTLRCDPISGHDNLYWYRRVMGKEIKFLLHFVKESKQDESGMPNNRFLAERTGGTYSTLKVQPAELEDSGVYFCASSQVRPTTNEKLFFGSGTQLSVL.

The chain is built from TRBV21-1 and TRBJ2-7; the listed D gene, TRBD1, was not tested against the DNA. TRBV21-1 is a listed pseudogene. There are 11 residues in the CDR3. The DNA for the CDR3 is TGTGCCAGCAGCAAACGGGCAGGGCGGTACGTC. Amino acid sequence: CASSKRAGRYV.

The chain recombines TRBV10-3 with TRBJ1-1; D uncertain. This CDR3 contains 15 residues. Trimming removed 2 bases from V and 1 base from J, with 11 bases in between. Germline V gene sequence: CDR1 ENHRY, CDR2 SYGVKD. CDR3 sequence (DNA): TGTGCCATCAGTGAGATAGGCCAAAGGAACACTGAAGCTTTCTTT. Translated, it gives CAISEIGQRNTEAFF.

The chain is built from TRBV2 and TRBJ2-1; no reliable D call. CDR1 SNHLY and CDR2 FYNNEI come from the germline V gene. V dropped 3 bases and J dropped 10 bases, with 7 bases sitting between them. The CDR3 runs 11 residues. The CDR3, as DNA: TGTGCCAGCAGTGAGGTCCAGGAGCAGTTCTTC. Encoded protein: CASSEVQEQFF.

J is TRBJ1-5 and V is TRBV6-1; no firm D call. The germline V gene encodes CDR1 MNHNS and CDR2 SASEGT. Between the trimmed V and J ends, which lost 7 bases and 5 bases, there was a span of 15 bases. The CDR3 is made up of 14 amino acids. In DNA, the CDR3 is TGTGCCAGCAAGGAGGGCAAGGATTATCAGCCCCAGCATTTT. It is translated as CASKEGKDYQPQHF.

V and J are TRBV5-1 and TRBJ2-7; TRBD1 is a possible D gene (6 bases). Between the trimmed V and J ends, which lost 9 bases and 3 bases, there was a span of 28 bases. Germline V lookup: CDR1 SGHRS, CDR2 YFSETQ. CDR3 length equals 17 residues. CDR3 region: CATIRLGARVEIYEQYF. The CDR3 DNA sequence: TGCGCCACCATTAGGTTGGGGGCAAGGGTGGAAATCTACGAGCAGTACTTC.

The chain employs TRBV29-1 and TRBJ2-7; possible D gene TRBD1, 5 bases. The CDR3 is 14 residues long. Per germline, CDR1 SQVTM and CDR2 ANQGSEA. Trimming took off 4 bases at V and 1 base at J, with 14 bases between the two ends. The DNA of the CDR3 is TGCAGCGTTGGGCGGCAGGGTCTTTCCTACGAGCAGTACTTC. It codes for CSVGRQGLSYEQYF.

The genes are TRBV10-3 and TRBJ1-1, with D perhaps TRBD1 (5 bases). Trimming left V 4 bases short and J 8 bases short, with 11 bases between. The V gene's germline CDR1 is ENHRY and CDR2 SYGVKD. The CDR3 consists of 12 residues. The CDR3 protein is CAISGQSTEAFF. CDR3 bases: TGTGCCATCAGTGGACAGTCGACGGAAGCTTTCTTT.

The rearrangement uses TRBV5-1 and TRBJ2-7, with 8 positions matching TRBD1. The junction had 10 bases not matched to a gene; V was cut back by 6 bases and J by 2 bases. CDR1 and CDR2 from the germline V gene are SGHRS and YFSETQ. The CDR3 is 15 residues long. CDR3 sequence reads: CASNQQGGRTYEQYF. The DNA for the CDR3 is TGCGCCAGCAATCAACAGGGGGGTAGAACCTACGAGCAGTACTTC.

The gene calls are TRBV7-6 and TRBJ2-1; D is tentatively TRBD1 or TRBD2 (5 bases each). In germline, CDR1 is SGHVS, CDR2 FNYEAQ. The CDR3 length is 15 residues. V was clipped by 1 base and J by 4 bases, with 11 bases between them. The CDR3 region is CASSLDWGGYNEQFF. In DNA form, the CDR3 reads TGTGCCAGCAGCTTAGACTGGGGCGGGTACAATGAGCAGTTCTTC.

This clone has just one count. The CDR3 loop reads CASSEVWGNQPQHF. DNA for the CDR3: TGTGCCAGCAGTGAAGTGTGGGGGAATCAGCCCCAGCATTTT. The chain recombines TRBV6-1 with TRBJ1-5; D is possibly TRBD1 (5 bases). The V and J ends lost 1 base and 4 bases respectively, with 8 bases between them. Germline V gene sequence: CDR1 MNHNS, CDR2 SASEGT. The CDR3 is made up of 14 amino acids.